This TCR beta chain was sequenced for a study of CD4 T cells in relation to SARS-CoV-2 and coronaviruses. Remarks on this clone: As yet, its antigen is unknown.

The protocol was immunoSEQ multiplex PCR, while the TCRdb copy is restricted to in-frame clones and leaves out a portion. The data show 65,000 or so clones, 87% seen once. Germline V CDR1 and CDR2: LGHDT, YNNKEL (reference sequence). With 3 bases removed from V and 3 bases from J, the gap between germline ends came to 12 bases. This CDR3 spans 16 amino acids. Whole-study findings and limits: Compared with monoreactive clones, crossreactive clones showed significantly weaker SARS-CoV-2 expansion.

Before the COVID-19 pandemic, during about 2011-2019, CD4+ T cells were taken from unexposed donors. The gene calls are TRBV3-1 (or the pseudogene TRBV3-2) and TRBJ1-6, with D tentatively TRBD1 (5 bases). Input material: memory CD4+ T cells from PBMCs. This sequence was found in a human donor in good health. This chain's CDR3 is CASSHRDRDYNSPLHF. The CDR3, as DNA: TGTGCCAGCAGCCACCGGGACCGAGACTATAATTCACCCCTCCACTTT.